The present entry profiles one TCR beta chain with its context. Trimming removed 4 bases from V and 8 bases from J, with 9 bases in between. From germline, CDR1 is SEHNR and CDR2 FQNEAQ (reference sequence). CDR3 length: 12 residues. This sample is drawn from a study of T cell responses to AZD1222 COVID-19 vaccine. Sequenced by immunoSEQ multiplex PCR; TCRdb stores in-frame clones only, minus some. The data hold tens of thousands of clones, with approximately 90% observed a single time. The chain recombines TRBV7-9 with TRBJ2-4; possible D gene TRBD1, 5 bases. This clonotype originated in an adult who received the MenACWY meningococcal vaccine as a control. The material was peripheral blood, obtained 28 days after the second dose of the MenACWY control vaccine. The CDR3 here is CASSSQGDIQYF. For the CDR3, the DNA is TGTGCCAGCAGCTCCCAAGGGGACATTCAGTACTTC.